This T cell receptor beta chain was documented in a study of cytomegalovirus exposure and HLA in healthy donors. Points on this clone: Its target is unknown.

General observations from the study: In a later analysis, donors in an Asian-associated ancestry cluster reportedly had fewer N-insertions in productive TCRs than the cohort mean. Near-uniform donor sequencing depth was presumed by presence/absence analyses.

Donors consisted of healthy bone marrow donors. Both 60 Vbeta primers and 13 Jbeta primers went into the PCR. Sequencing was performed with immunoSEQ multiplex PCR; in TCRdb, only in-frame clones are kept and a portion is missing. This sample has around 99,000 clones, with 60% to 80% found just once. The V gene end was trimmed by 5 bases and the J gene end by 1 base; junction bases not matched to a gene: 10. The CDR3 sequence is 16 residues long. Germline CDR1 is LNHDA and CDR2 is SQIVND (reference sequence). The sample was PBMCs. This sequence originates from a man in his forties in good health and CMV-seronegative. The V and J genes are TRBV19 and TRBJ2-5; 7 bases map to TRBD2. The CDR3 coding sequence is TGTGCCAGTAGTCTGACCGGGACTAAGATCCAAGAGACCCAGTACTTC. The encoded protein is CASSLTGTKIQETQYF.